The clone carrying this T cell receptor beta chain has a count of ten or more. Its antigen is as yet unknown. The data stem from a study of T cell repertoires in cytomegalovirus infection. Germline V gene lookup returns CDR1 SGHVS and CDR2 FNYEAQ. V dropped 5 bases and J dropped 6; count of bases not matched to a gene: 9. The CDR3 has 15 residues. Findings of the study overall: The ex vivo response showed dominance by HLA-C-restricted CMV-specific TCR beta clonotypes.

MiXCR, run by TCRdb on the reads, gives a single entry per CDR3 protein. The profile shows roughly 240,000 distinct CDR3 sequences, 6% to 8% of them singletons. V usage is TRBV7-6 and J usage is TRBJ1-5, with 8 bases lining up with TRBD1. The TCR comes from a human donor in good health (CMV status not recorded). Some clones in this sample may be carry-over from other donors' samples. Sequenced: PBMCs. The CDR3 DNA reads TGTGCCAGCAGCGGAATACAGGGGGATGGTCAGCCCCAGCATTTT. This codes for CASSGIQGDGQPQHF.